This T cell receptor (beta chain) was captured in a study of response to subunit inactivated influenza vaccine. Findings and limits, study-wide: The authors offered the suggestion that each seasonal influenza vaccination recruits few new T cells.

About this clonotype: Its specificity is not known.

Germline V gives CDR1 SGHAT, CDR2 FQDESV (reference sequence). V lost 5 bases to trimming and J lost 6 bases; unmatched junction nucleotides: 21. This CDR3 is built from 19 residues. TCRdb re-derived calls from the RT-PCR reads in MiXCR, one entry per CDR3 protein. The data contain hundreds of thousands of distinct CDR3 sequences, 10% to 12% of them singletons. This sample also appeared in a second study, on T cells expressing NK-cell markers. That paper notes: For TCR beta, cDNA was produced by 5'RACE template switching with UMIs. The authors applied an anti-gamma-delta TCR antibody in several experiments, and it restricted sorting to alpha-beta TCR T cells. These clonotypes additionally ranked first within the CD3+CD56-NKG2C+ fraction of a few donors.

V and J are TRBV11-1 and TRBJ1-4, with 7 nucleotides matching TRBD1. The TCR originated in a man in his forties or fifties who received an inactivated influenza vaccine. The sequencing used PBMCs from blood, collected on the day of vaccination. The CDR3 coding sequence is TGTGCCAGCAGCCTACTTTCGGGACAGTCAAGACAGAGCGATGAAAAACTGTTTTTT. Amino acid sequence: CASSLLSGQSRQSDEKLFF.